These 14 T cell receptor beta chains were all obtained from the same sample, sequenced in a study of T cells after posttransplantation cyclophosphamide. Some clones are missing from TCRdb's copy, which holds only in-frame ones; the method was immunoSEQ multiplex PCR. This sample comprises approximately 3,100 clones, none seen once only. Treatment was busulfan-fludarabine conditioning, a marrow graft, and cyclophosphamide on days +3 and +4. The specimen comprised PBMCs, sampled 84 days after allogeneic stem cell transplant with posttransplant cyclophosphamide. The receptor source for this set is a female patient in her forties or fifties who received an allogeneic stem cell transplant from a related donor, was CMV-positive, and had no GVHD. Some of the T cells may derive from the graft donor.

This clone occurred many times. The chain uses TRBV5-6 and TRBJ1-1, with TRBD1 identical over 8 bases. The germline CDR1 and CDR2 sequences are SGHDT and YYEEEE. J lost 0 bases, V lost 4 bases, and 11 bases had no gene match. The CDR3 is made up of 17 amino acids. The CDR3 sequence is CASSLPRTGSMNTEAFF. In DNA form, the CDR3 reads TGTGCCAGCAGCCTACCTAGGACAGGGAGCATGAACACTGAAGCTTTCTTT.

There are a few counts of this clone. This rearrangement joins TRBV7-8 to TRBJ1-1; D perhaps matches TRBD1 (5 bases). Germline V gives CDR1 SGHVS, CDR2 FQNEAQ. With 6 bases removed from V and 4 bases from J, the gap between germline ends came to 12 bases. This CDR3 is 13 amino acids long. CDR3 protein: CASRSGYGTEAFF. In DNA, the CDR3 is TGTGCCAGCAGGTCAGGGTACGGCACTGAAGCTTTCTTT.

This clone has a count of ten or more. V usage is TRBV27 and J usage is TRBJ2-7; D ambiguous. The CDR3 has 14 residues. In germline, CDR1 is MNHEY, CDR2 SMNVEV (reference sequence). Trimming took 5 bases from V and 5 from J, leaving 16 bases between them. CDR3 nucleotides: TGTGCCAGCAGTCTCAACGGTGGCGGAGACGAGCAGTACTTC. Protein sequence: CASSLNGGGDEQYF.

This clone has a count of ten or more. The V and J genes are TRBV2 and TRBJ2-7, with D possibly TRBD1 on 6 matching bases. CDR3 length: 14 amino acids. The V end lost 7 bases, the J end lost 3 bases, and 16 bases lay between the germline ends. Germline V gives CDR1 SNHLY, CDR2 FYNNEI. The CDR3 protein is CASKVATGIYEQYF. The CDR3 DNA sequence: TGTGCCAGCAAAGTCGCCACAGGGATCTACGAGCAGTACTTC.

This clone appeared many times. The J gene is TRBJ1-5, the V gene TRBV18; 7 nucleotides agree with TRBD1. The germline V gene has CDR1 KGHSH and CDR2 LQKENI. CDR3 size: 15 residues. V dropped 6 bases and J dropped 2; count of bases not matched to a gene: 7. The CDR3 sequence: CASSTGAGGNQPQHF. The CDR3 nucleotides are TGTGCCAGCTCTACAGGGGCAGGAGGCAATCAGCCCCAGCATTTT. The full variable domain, in which reference TRBV18 and TRBJ1-5 provide the parts outside the CDR3, is NAGVMQNPRHLVRRRGQEARLRCSPMKGHSHVYWYRQLPEEGLKFMVYLQKENIIDESGMPKERFSAEFPKEGPSILRIQQVVRGDSAAYFCASSTGAGGNQPQHFGDGTRLSIL.

There are many counts of this clone. The rearrangement uses TRBV4-3 and TRBJ1-2, with 8 bases identical to TRBD1. With V trimmed by 0 bases and J by 7 bases, 4 bases remained unmatched. The CDR3 runs to 14 residues. Germline CDR1 and CDR2: LGHNA and YSLEER. The CDR3 DNA sequence: TGCGCCAGCAGCCAAGACTCAGGGGGCCGTGGCTACACCTTC. Translation: CASSQDSGGRGYTF.

This chain uses TRBV9 with TRBJ2-7; no clear D. This CDR3 is 15 amino acids long. CDR1 is SGDLS and CDR2 is YYNGEE in the germline V gene. The CDR3 DNA reads as TGTGTTTGTTTTTTCAAGCAGGAGACGGCATACGAGCAGTACTTC. As protein: CVCFFKQETAYEQYF.

At least ten counts were recorded for this clone. The J gene is TRBJ1-1, the V gene TRBV7-2; 7 nucleotides match TRBD1. V shed 5 bases, J shed 0 bases, and the junction held 6 bases outside the gene matches. CDR3 length: 15 amino acids. CDR1 is SGHTA and CDR2 is FQGNSA in the germline V gene. The CDR3 here is CASSQRQGLNTEAFF. The CDR3 region has the DNA TGTGCCAGCAGCCAGAGACAGGGCCTGAACACTGAAGCTTTCTTT.

V gene TRBV15 combines with J gene TRBJ1-5; D unresolved. This CDR3 contains 18 residues. Germline CDR1 LNHNV, CDR2 YYDKDF (reference sequence). With 0 bases removed from V and 0 bases from J, the gap between germline ends came to 15 bases. As DNA, the CDR3 is TGTGCCACCAGCAGAGACTGGGCGACGTCGAATAGCAATCAGCCCCAGCATTTT. Its protein is CATSRDWATSNSNQPQHF.

This clone was seen ten or more times. The chain couples TRBV6-1 to TRBJ2-7; 7 positions agree with TRBD1. The V gene end was trimmed by 5 bases and the J gene end by 4 bases; junction bases not matched to a gene: 5. Germline values: CDR1 MNHNS, CDR2 SASEGT. This CDR3 has 13 amino acids. The CDR3 spells CASSPGQDYEQYF. CDR3 DNA: TGTGCCAGCAGTCCCGGACAGGATTACGAGCAGTACTTC.

The table lists this clone with many counts. The gene calls are TRBV6-5 and TRBJ2-1; the match to TRBD1 covers 10 bases. V was pared by 6 bases and J by 3 bases, with 2 bases of the junction left unmatched. The CDR3 is 14 residues long. Germline V CDR1 and CDR2: MNHEY, SVGAGI. CDR3 region: CASSRTGGYNEQFF. The DNA for the CDR3 is TGTGCCAGCAGCCGGACAGGGGGCTACAATGAGCAGTTCTTC.

The sample holds many counts of this clone. CDR3 in DNA: TGTGCCAGTAGTATAACCCCGGGACAGGGGTTGACGAAAGGCTACACCTTC. It is translated as CASSITPGQGLTKGYTF. The chain couples TRBV19 to TRBJ1-2; 10 positions match TRBD1. This CDR3 is 17 amino acids long. Germline trimming cut 2 bases from V and 8 bases from J; bases unmatched to any gene: 14. Germline V gives CDR1 LNHDA, CDR2 SQIVND (reference sequence).

This clone was observed many times. The J gene is TRBJ2-2, the V gene TRBV9, with D maybe TRBD1 (6 bases). The CDR3 sequence is 15 residues long. Trimming took off 7 bases at V and 6 bases at J, with 19 bases between the two ends. Germline V gene data show CDR1 as SGDLS and CDR2 as YYNGEE. In nucleotides, the CDR3 is TGTGCCAGCGGGGTCCTCCGGGACAACCCCGGGGAGCTGTTTTTT. This gives the protein CASGVLRDNPGELFF. Filled out from reference TRBV9 and TRBJ2-2, the complete variable domain reads DSGVTQTPKHLITATGQRVTLRCSPRSGDLSVYWYQQSLDQGLQFLIQYYNGEERAKGNILERFSAQQFPDLHSELNLSSLELGDSALYFCASGVLRDNPGELFFGEGSRLTVL.

This clone was recorded at least ten times. The genes are TRBV10-3 and TRBJ2-7; D tentatively fits TRBD1 or TRBD2 (6 bases each). This CDR3 spans 15 amino acids. Trimming removed 8 bases at V and 0 bases at J, with 17 bases between. Germline CDR1 reads ENHRY; CDR2 reads SYGVKD. CDR3 protein: CAIGGREALSYEQYF. CDR3 nucleotides: TGTGCCATCGGGGGCAGGGAGGCGCTCTCCTACGAGCAGTACTTC.